The 3 T cell receptor beta chains in this list originate from one sample, sequenced in a study of cytomegalovirus exposure and HLA in healthy donors (dated by TCRdb to about 2017). Library prep was done by the immunoSEQ multiplex PCR assay. For the multiplex PCR, a mixture combining 60 forward primers for TCR Vbeta segments and 13 reverse primers for TCR Jbeta segments was used. TCRdb carries this immuneACCESS record with in-frame sequences only. Its versions omit some clonotypes, under half of them owing to an unresolved V gene in the studies checked, with the rest unexplained. The sample has approximately 120,000 clones on record. The ten largest clones add up to under 3.5% of the sample. The material sequenced was PBMCs. Receptor source: a man in his thirties or forties in good health and CMV-seronegative.

The chain carries TRBV20-1 and TRBJ2-5, with unresolved D. The V and J ends lost 5 bases and 2 bases respectively, with 6 bases between them. This CDR3 comprises 11 residues. Germline V gives CDR1 DFQATT, CDR2 SNEGSKA (reference sequence). The CDR3 sequence is CSAQDQETQYF. CDR3 DNA: TGCAGTGCTCAGGATCAAGAGACCCAGTACTTC.

The V call is TRBV4-3, the J call TRBJ2-6; 7 bases align to TRBD2. The length of the CDR3 is 18 residues. V was clipped by 1 base and J by 0 bases; unmatched bases: 6. Germline V gene data show CDR1 as LGHNA and CDR2 as YSLEER. In DNA, the CDR3 is TGCGCCAGCAGCCAAGCTGAGGGAGGGCCCTCTGGGGCCAACGTCCTGACTTTC. It is translated as CASSQAEGGPSGANVLTF.

The V and J genes are TRBV5-1 and TRBJ2-7, with 10 bases fitting TRBD1. V dropped 4 bases and J dropped 1; count of bases not matched to a gene: 5. CDR1 is SGHRS and CDR2 is YFSETQ in the germline V gene. The CDR3 consists of 15 residues. CDR3 DNA sequence: TGCGCCAGCAGCCCGGGACAGGGGAAATCCTACGAGCAGTACTTC. It codes for CASSPGQGKSYEQYF.